Below, one T cell receptor (beta chain) is given with its context. Produced via immunoSEQ multiplex PCR; TCRdb's table is partial and in-frame only. Altogether about 99,000 clones are present, approximately 95% being singletons, with the ten largest covering 0.2% to 0.25%. The data stem from a study of technical replicates of blood from a few donors. This clonotype was obtained from a human donor in good health. The sample consisted of T cells isolated from PBMCs.

DNA of the CDR3: TGCGCCAGCAGCTTGATGGCCCACAACACTGAAGCTTTCTTT. Its protein product is CASSLMAHNTEAFF. The chain couples TRBV5-1 to TRBJ1-1; no clear D gene. Germline CDR1 is SGHRS and CDR2 is YFSETQ. Between the trimmed V and J ends, which lost 1 base and 2 bases, there was a span of 9 bases. The CDR3 spans 14 residues.